This TCR beta chain was captured by sequencing in a study of cytomegalovirus exposure and HLA in healthy donors. At the level of the study: Earlier, about 179 million T cells were analyzed, and some 120 million unique TCR beta sequences were found among them. Broader study findings: From TCR beta sequences, most subjects' HLA-A and HLA-B alleles were reportedly predicted accurately.

Among the donors, all were healthy bone marrow donors. Unrecorded immune exposure was likely among donors, who were nominally healthy when sampled. Researchers ran the PCR with 60 Vbeta and 13 Jbeta primers. TCRdb's table, derived via immunoSEQ multiplex PCR, lists solely in-frame clones and lacks some. In the table there are 130,000 to 150,000 clones, around 70% of which are singletons. Concerning this clone itself: The antigen remains unidentified.

Sequencing was carried out using PBMCs. This clonotype was obtained from a man between 40 and 49 years old in good health and CMV-seronegative.

CDR3 nucleotides: TGTGCCAGCACGGACAGGAGGAATACTGAAGCTTTCTTT. This sequence encodes CASTDRRNTEAFF. V usage is TRBV2 and J usage is TRBJ1-1, with TRBD1 matching 7 bases. Germline V CDR1 and CDR2: SNHLY, FYNNEI. This CDR3 comprises 13 residues. V was pared by 7 bases and J by 5 bases, with 7 bases of the junction left unmatched.